Listed here are 29 T cell receptor beta chains from one sample, sequenced in a study of T cell repertoires in aging, cancer and after chemotherapy. Amplification of TCR beta used genomic DNA extracted from peripheral blood. A mixed TRB-A/B primer pool amplified rearranged TRB by multiplex touch-down PCR. TCRdb reprocessed the multiplex PCR reads via MiXCR and lists one record per CDR3 protein. The data show nearly 5,000 distinct CDR3 sequences, approximately 30% seen once. Material for sequencing was blood. These receptors were obtained from a human donor with a blood cancer. The donor label of this sample is uncertain.

Within the sample, this clonotype is medium-sized. The rearrangement links TRBV5-5 to TRBJ1-6; no clear D. This CDR3 comprises 16 residues. V was shortened by 5 bases and J by 3 bases, with 15 bases between the two germline ends. The germline CDR1 and CDR2 sequences are SGHKS and YYEKEE (reference sequence). CDR3 in amino acids: CASRSRWGGYNSPLHF. In DNA form, the CDR3 reads TGTGCCAGCAGGTCTCGATGGGGTGGCTATAATTCACCCCTCCACTTT.

A remark on this clonotype: At one of its ends the junction is not consistent with the germline gene, which may arise from a read error. The chain employs TRBV12-3 or TRBV12-4 and TRBJ2-6, with D perhaps being TRBD1 or TRBD2 (5 bases each). The CDR3 is 18 residues long. CDR3 in DNA: TGTGCCAGCAGTTACGAGAGGGGTGTCCTCTCTGGGGCCAACATCCTGACTTTC. As protein: CASSYERGVLSGANILTF.

This clonotype came up a few times. An end of the junction does not agree with germline; a read error may underlie this. The chain combines TRBV12-3 or TRBV12-4 with TRBJ2-7, with TRBD2 matching 9 bases. The CDR3 is 12 residues long. The CDR3 reads CARSWETSGDKF. Here the CDR3 DNA reads TGTGCCCGCAGCTGGGAGACTAGCGGCGACAAATTC.

The chain carries TRBV27 and TRBJ1-2; D is ambiguous. Trimming removed 8 bases from V and 6 bases from J, with 10 bases in between. CDR1 is MNHEY and CDR2 is SMNVEV in the germline V gene (reference sequence). The CDR3 has 11 residues. The CDR3 DNA sequence: TGTGCCAGCCGAAAAGGGAATGGCTACACCTTC. Translation: CASRKGNGYTF.

The gene calls are TRBV7-9 and TRBJ2-7, with D possibly matching TRBD2 (5 bases). The V end lost 6 bases, the J end lost 6 bases, and 27 bases lay between the germline ends. Germline V CDR1 and CDR2: SEHNR, FQNEAQ (reference sequence). This CDR3 spans 17 amino acids. CDR3 sequence reads: CASRSLGKKRASGEQYF. In DNA form, the CDR3 reads TGTGCCAGCAGGTCGTTGGGGAAGAAAAGAGCGAGCGGCGAGCAGTACTTC.

This clonotype is termed medium-sized (0.01 to 0.1%). The CDR3 loop is CASSPGTVRGTGELFF. Written as DNA, the CDR3 is TGTGCCAGTAGTCCCGGGACGGTGCGAGGCACCGGGGAGCTGTTTTTT. V gene TRBV19 combines with J gene TRBJ2-2; D could derive from TRBD1 or TRBD2 (5 bases each). The CDR3 loop spans 16 amino acids. Germline loops: CDR1 LNHDA, CDR2 SQIVND (reference sequence). V was clipped by 5 bases and J by 4 bases, with 17 bases between them.

This clonotype came up a few times. The chain couples TRBV5-6 to TRBJ2-3; TRBD1 is a possible D gene (5 bases). V gave up 5 bases and J gave up 4 bases, with 14 bases separating them. The CDR3 loop spans 14 amino acids. Per the germline V gene, CDR1 is SGHDT and CDR2 is YYEEEE. This chain's CDR3 is CASRWASGSDTQYF. The DNA for the CDR3 is TGTGCCAGCAGGTGGGCCTCAGGGTCAGATACGCAGTATTTT.

This chain uses TRBV11-3 with TRBJ2-7; TRBD1 matches 7 bases. CDR1 is SGHNT and CDR2 is YENEEA in the germline V gene. The CDR3 spans 18 residues. After removal of 5 bases from V and 3 bases from J, the junction contained 19 bases not matched to a gene. CDR3 nucleotide sequence: TGTGCCAGCAGCCAGCCTGACAGGGCCCCTTCTAGCTACTACGAGCAGTACTTC. Residues: CASSQPDRAPSSYYEQYF.

The rearrangement uses TRBV12-3 or TRBV12-4 and TRBJ2-4, with TRBD1 matching 11 bases. The CDR3 is made up of 15 amino acids. The V segment lost 6 bases and the J segment 6 bases; nucleotides outside the gene matches: 7. The CDR3 nucleotides are TGTGCCAGCAGCCAAGCCGGACAGGGGGCAAACATTCAGTACTTC. As protein: CASSQAGQGANIQYF.

This clonotype is categorized as medium-sized. This chain uses TRBV10-3 with TRBJ2-3; D is ambiguous. This CDR3 contains 13 residues. V was pared by 1 base and J by 5 bases, with 7 bases between. Germline loops: CDR1 ENHRY, CDR2 SYGVKD. This CDR3 reads CAISEWGIDTQYF. The DNA for the CDR3 is TGTGCCATCAGTGAGTGGGGTATAGATACGCAGTATTTT.

This sequence joins TRBV19 and TRBJ1-1; TRBD1 is a possible D gene (5 bases). Germline lookup yields CDR1 LNHDA and CDR2 SQIVND (reference sequence). The ends were cut back, 1 base at V and 1 base at J, with 16 bases in the middle. The CDR3 loop spans 17 amino acids. CDR3 sequence (DNA): TGTGCCAGTAGTATAGTTTACGGTGAAGGGGCGAACACTGAAGCTTTCTTT. Its protein is CASSIVYGEGANTEAFF.

The sample holds a few counts of this clonotype. This chain links TRBV20-1 with TRBJ2-3; tentatively, D is TRBD1 or TRBD2 (5 bases each). The CDR3 contains 15 residues. V shed 5 bases and J shed 2 bases, with 17 bases lying between them. Germline lookup yields CDR1 DFQATT and CDR2 SNEGSKA (reference sequence). CDR3 DNA sequence: TGCAGTGCTGGGGGACCTCGAGGGGACACAGATACGCAGTATTTT. It specifies CSAGGPRGDTDTQYF.

This clonotype showed up just a few times. This chain joins TRBV20-1 and TRBJ2-7, with no clear D. There are 13 residues in the CDR3. The germline CDR1 and CDR2 sequences are DFQATT and SNEGSKA (reference sequence). The V gene lost 7 bases and the J gene lost 3 bases, with 16 bases spanning the gap. The CDR3 protein is CSVAPSALYEQYF. CDR3 DNA: TGCAGTGTAGCCCCATCGGCACTCTACGAGCAGTACTTC.

Here the CDR3 DNA reads TGTGCCAGCTCACCACAAAGGGCACTCTCTGGAAACACCATATATTTT. This sequence encodes CASSPQRALSGNTIYF. The genes are TRBV18 and TRBJ1-3; D is unclear. The CDR3 runs to 16 residues. The germline V gene has CDR1 KGHSH and CDR2 LQKENI. V lost 1 base, J lost 0 bases, and 10 bases lay in between.

The chain recombines TRBV12-3 or TRBV12-4 with TRBJ2-7; D may be TRBD1 (5 bases). V shed 5 bases and J shed 0 bases, with 14 bases lying between them. This CDR3 has 15 residues. CDR3 sequence: CASSPRQRSSYEQYF. Written as DNA, the CDR3 is TGTGCCAGCAGTCCCAGACAGAGAAGCTCCTACGAGCAGTACTTC.

The chain uses TRBV6-6 and TRBJ2-1, with TRBD2 identical over 15 bases. The germline V gene encodes CDR1 MNHNY and CDR2 SVGAGI (reference sequence). The CDR3 runs to 19 residues. V dropped 8 bases and J dropped 0; count of bases not matched to a gene: 11. The CDR3 coding sequence is TGTGCCAGCTTCTGGACTAGCGGGAGGGCCCAGAGCTCCTACAATGAGCAGTTCTTC. Translated: CASFWTSGRAQSSYNEQFF.

This clonotype was observed a few times. This chain uses TRBV11-3 with TRBJ2-2; D may be TRBD2 (5 bases). The V gene's germline CDR1 is SGHNT and CDR2 YENEEA. V was pared by 2 bases and J by 6 bases, with 19 bases between. The CDR3 is 17 amino acids. DNA for the CDR3: TGTGCCAGCAGCTTAAGCTCCGGCGGGCCCAAATCCGGGGAGCTGTTTTTT. Protein: CASSLSSGGPKSGELFF.

In its sample, this clonotype ranks as medium-sized. This chain uses TRBV27 with TRBJ1-2; 11 bases align to TRBD1. CDR1 and CDR2 from the germline V gene are MNHEY and SMNVEV (reference sequence). The V gene end was trimmed by 5 bases and the J gene end by 8 bases; junction bases not matched to a gene: 10. This CDR3 is built from 15 residues. The CDR3 spells CASSPNSDRGRGYTF. CDR3 DNA sequence: TGTGCCAGCAGTCCAAACTCGGACAGGGGGCGAGGCTACACCTTC.

The table lists this clonotype with a few counts. The gene calls are TRBV15 and TRBJ2-7; 10 bases fit TRBD1. V trimming: 5 bases; J trimming: 3 bases; junction bases outside the gene matches: 10. CDR3 length: 16 residues. CDR1 and CDR2 (germline): LNHNV, YYDKDF (reference sequence). CDR3 DNA: TGTGCCACCAGCGTAAGTTTCGGGACAGGGGACTACGAGCAGTACTTC. This sequence encodes CATSVSFGTGDYEQYF.

The chain is built from TRBV5-6 and TRBJ2-7; 11 bases are shared with TRBD1. Germline values: CDR1 SGHDT, CDR2 YYEEEE. The V gene end was trimmed by 5 bases and the J gene end by 5 bases; junction bases not matched to a gene: 6. This CDR3 is built from 14 residues. CDR3 sequence reads: CASRGLDRGHEQYF. In DNA form, the CDR3 reads TGTGCCAGCAGAGGGTTGGACAGGGGGCACGAGCAGTACTTC.

This clonotype came up a few times. The chain employs TRBV18 and TRBJ2-4; no definite D call. CDR3 length equals 13 residues. The germline CDR1 and CDR2 sequences are KGHSH and LQKENI. V dropped 6 bases and J dropped 1 base, with 7 bases sitting between them. DNA for the CDR3: TGTGCCAGCTCCCTCGCTGCCAAAAACATTCAGTACTTC. Protein product: CASSLAAKNIQYF.

The chain couples TRBV6-6 to TRBJ2-5, with a tentative D call TRBD1 (6 bases). Per germline, CDR1 MNHNY and CDR2 SVGAGI (reference sequence). The V gene lost 2 bases and the J gene lost 2 bases, with 18 bases spanning the gap. This CDR3 is built from 17 residues. Here the CDR3 reads CASSYIKRQALQETQYF. CDR3 nucleotide sequence: TGTGCCAGCAGTTACATAAAGCGACAGGCTTTGCAAGAGACCCAGTACTTC.

This clonotype was observed once. Likely a read error: the CDR3 ends without its conserved phenylalanine or tryptophan. Because the CDR3's place on the DNA is in doubt, the DNA is left out and the CDR3 is given as listed by TCRdb. This rearrangement joins TRBV18 to TRBJ2-5; the table's D call, TRBD2, has no DNA check behind it. The V gene's germline CDR1 is KGHSH and CDR2 LQKENI. The CDR3 comprises 8 residues, both ends counted. CDR3: CASSGLAG.

The genes are TRBV18 and TRBJ2-7, with 11 positions matching TRBD2. Looked up from germline, CDR1 is KGHSH and CDR2 is LQKENI. V was clipped by 6 bases and J by 0 bases; unmatched bases: 25. The CDR3 is 22 residues long. Written as DNA, the CDR3 is TGTGCCAGCTCTCGACAGGGTGGGAACGCGGGACTAGCGGACTTAAGCTCCTACGAGCAGTACTTC. Residues: CASSRQGGNAGLADLSSYEQYF.

In this sample, this clonotype turned up once. The chain has TRBV18 and TRBJ2-3; D gene unclear. Looked up from germline, CDR1 is KGHSH and CDR2 is LQKENI. V gave up 4 bases and J gave up 0 bases, with 5 bases separating them. This CDR3 has 13 residues. The CDR3 DNA reads TGTGCCAGCTCACTGCCAAGCACAGATACGCAGTATTTT. Translated, it gives CASSLPSTDTQYF.

Within the sample, this clonotype is medium-sized. The V and J genes are TRBV6-5 and TRBJ1-5, with a tentative D call TRBD1 (5 bases). The V and J ends lost 5 bases and 2 bases respectively, with 13 bases between them. CDR3 length: 15 residues. Germline CDR1 and CDR2: MNHEY and SVGAGI. The chain's CDR3 is CASSPDGGGNQPQHF. CDR3 sequence (DNA): TGTGCCAGCAGTCCCGATGGGGGTGGCAATCAGCCCCAGCATTTT.

This clonotype showed up just a few times. The rearrangement uses TRBV6-2 or TRBV6-3 and TRBJ2-6; D is perhaps TRBD1 (5 bases). V lost 2 bases and J 2 bases, leaving 10 bases between the germline ends. Per germline, CDR1 MNHEY and CDR2 SVGEGT. The CDR3 runs 16 residues. CDR3 DNA sequence: TGTGCCAGCAGTTACGTGCAGGGAACTGGGGCCAACGTCCTGACTTTC. The encoded protein is CASSYVQGTGANVLTF.

The V gene is TRBV5-5, the J gene TRBJ2-1, with TRBD1 as a possible D gene (5 bases). Deletions cut 4 bases from V and 3 bases from J, with 11 bases between. Per germline, CDR1 SGHKS and CDR2 YYEKEE (reference sequence). The length of the CDR3 is 14 residues. The CDR3 loop reads CASSSRALYNEQFF. CDR3 coding DNA: TGTGCCAGCAGCAGCAGGGCACTCTACAATGAGCAGTTCTTC. Drawing the rest from reference TRBV5-5 and TRBJ2-1, the complete variable domain is DAGVTQSPTHLIKTRGQQVTLRCSPISGHKSVSWYQQVLGQGPQFIFQYYEKEERGRGNFPDRFSARQFPNYSSELNVNALLLGDSALYLCASSSRALYNEQFFGPGTRLTVL.

This chain uses TRBV6-2 or TRBV6-3 with TRBJ2-7; 9 bases are shared with TRBD1. The CDR3 is 14 amino acids. Per germline, CDR1 MNHEY and CDR2 SVGEGT. Trimming took 5 bases from V and 6 from J; bases not matched to a gene: 8. The CDR3 sequence is CASSEDRGAGEQYF. The CDR3 DNA reads TGTGCCAGCAGTGAAGACAGGGGGGCCGGCGAGCAGTACTTC.